The 26 T cell receptor beta chains presented below share a single source sample, sequenced in a study of regulatory and conventional T cells in RAG deficiency. The table came from immunoSEQ multiplex PCR; TCRdb's copy has only in-frame clones and leaves some out. Here the sample spans some 30,000 clones, about nine tenths being singletons. This same sample was also taken into another study, of regulatory T cells. This second study notes: Primers: 52 TRBV forward and 13 TRBJ reverse.

Material: CD8+ T cells sorted from blood. The receptor set was obtained from a human donor in good health.

This clone has only one observation. The CDR3 is CASSRDPGLAGSTDTQYF. The CDR3 coding sequence is TGCGCCAGCAGCAGGGACCCCGGACTAGCGGGGAGCACAGATACGCAGTATTTT. The chain joins TRBV5-1 to TRBJ2-3; 12 bases agree with TRBD2. Germline CDR1 SGHRS, CDR2 YFSETQ. J was trimmed by 0 bases and V by 4 bases; bases with no gene match: 9. The CDR3 runs to 18 residues.

This chain connects TRBV4-1 to TRBJ1-1, with D perhaps matching TRBD1 (5 bases). With 0 bases removed from V and 4 bases from J, the gap between germline ends came to 6 bases. This CDR3 region has 13 residues. From germline, CDR1 is MGHRA and CDR2 YSYEKL. The DNA of the CDR3 is TGCGCCAGCAGCCAAGAGGGGGGCACTGAAGCTTTCTTT. Translating gives CASSQEGGTEAFF.

The chain employs TRBV18 and TRBJ2-5, with 9 positions matching TRBD2. Germline V gene lookup returns CDR1 KGHSH and CDR2 LQKENI. The CDR3 sequence is 14 residues long. Germline trimming cut 3 bases from V and 4 bases from J; bases unmatched to any gene: 3. The CDR3 reads CASSPRGGAETQYF. Here the CDR3 DNA reads TGTGCCAGCTCACCGCGCGGGGGGGCAGAGACCCAGTACTTC. The variable domain in full, with the rest retrieved from reference TRBV18 and TRBJ2-5, is NAGVMQNPRHLVRRRGQEARLRCSPMKGHSHVYWYRQLPEEGLKFMVYLQKENIIDESGMPKERFSAEFPKEGPSILRIQQVVRGDSAAYFCASSPRGGAETQYFGPGTRLLVL.

This rearrangement joins TRBV11-3 to TRBJ2-1, with 9 bases fitting TRBD2. Trimming removed 1 base from V and 2 bases from J; junction bases left unmatched: 0. The CDR3 sequence is 15 residues long. Germline V gene lookup returns CDR1 SGHNT and CDR2 YENEEA. The CDR3: CASSLGGGAYNEQFF. In DNA, the CDR3 is TGTGCCAGCAGCTTAGGCGGGGGGGCCTACAATGAGCAGTTCTTC.

The chain couples TRBV19 to TRBJ1-6; the D gene is possibly TRBD1 (5 bases). CDR3 size: 17 residues. Trimming removed 3 bases at V and 6 bases at J, with 18 bases between. The germline V gene encodes CDR1 LNHDA and CDR2 SQIVND (reference sequence). In DNA form, the CDR3 reads TGTGCCAGTAGTATCTCTCGTTCCGGGACCGTTAATTCACCCCTCCACTTT. The encoded protein is CASSISRSGTVNSPLHF. The entire variable domain, with the rest obtained from reference TRBV19 and TRBJ1-6, is as follows: DGGITQSPKYLFRKEGQNVTLSCEQNLNHDAMYWYRQDPGQGLRLIYYSQIVNDFQKGDIAEGYSVSREKKESFPLTVTSAQKNPTAFYLCASSISRSGTVNSPLHFGNGTRLTVT.

The chain has TRBV2 and TRBJ1-1; 8 bases match TRBD1. J was trimmed by 1 base and V by 7 bases; bases with no gene match: 8. Germline CDR1 is SNHLY and CDR2 is FYNNEI. This CDR3 region has 15 residues. Written as DNA, the CDR3 is TGTGCCAGCACCTTAGTTCAGGGGGCGAACACTGAAGCTTTCTTT. Amino acids: CASTLVQGANTEAFF.

The CDR3 sequence: CASGQGATGELFF. CDR3 in DNA: TGTGCTAGTGGCCAGGGGGCGACAGGGGAGCTGTTTTTT. This chain uses TRBV12-5 with TRBJ2-2; 8 nucleotides align to TRBD1. The length of the CDR3 is 13 residues. In germline, CDR1 is LGHNT, CDR2 FRNRAP. The V and J ends lost 6 bases and 8 bases, in that order; junction bases with no gene match: 5.

The chain combines TRBV15 with TRBJ1-4, with D possibly matching TRBD1 (5 bases). The CDR3 is made up of 15 amino acids. CDR1 is LNHNV and CDR2 is YYDKDF in the germline V gene (reference sequence). V was pared by 0 bases and J by 8 bases, with 13 bases between. CDR3 coding DNA: TGTGCCACCAGCAGAGATATCAGGGAAGGGGAAAAACTGTTTTTT. Its protein product is CATSRDIREGEKLFF.

The V and J genes are TRBV2 and TRBJ2-7; possibly TRBD1 or TRBD2 for D (7 bases each). V was pared by 1 base and J by 2 bases, with 12 bases between. From germline, CDR1 is SNHLY and CDR2 FYNNEI. This CDR3 region has 15 residues. CDR3 region: CASSEVQGGTYEQYF. As DNA, the CDR3 is TGTGCCAGCAGTGAAGTGCAGGGGGGGACCTACGAGCAGTACTTC.

The chain links TRBV13 to TRBJ2-7, with 7 bases that match TRBD1. V lost 0 bases to trimming and J lost 3 bases; unmatched junction nucleotides: 14. The CDR3 has 18 residues. Germline CDR1 PRHDT, CDR2 FYEKMQ (reference sequence). For the CDR3, the DNA is TGTGCCAGCAGCTTAGGCCTAGGGGGCCTGAAAATTGACTACGAGCAGTACTTC. It encodes CASSLGLGGLKIDYEQYF.

The J gene is TRBJ2-3, the V gene TRBV6-1; TRBD2 aligns across 7 bases. The CDR3 has 13 residues. The J segment lost 3 bases and the V segment lost 10 bases, leaving 7 bases of the junction unmatched. Per germline, CDR1 MNHNS and CDR2 SASEGT. CDR3 amino acids: CANGLVGTDTQYF. CDR3 sequence (DNA): TGTGCCAATGGACTAGTAGGAACAGATACGCAGTATTTT.

As regards this clone: A junction boundary mismatches the germline segment, possibly from a read error. The V gene is TRBV19, the J gene TRBJ1-2; D gene ambiguous. The CDR3 covers 10 residues. Germline lookup yields CDR1 LNHDA and CDR2 SQIVND (reference sequence). The chain's CDR3 is CASSNHGYTF. The CDR3 bases are TGTGCCAGTAGTAACCATGGCTACACCTTC.

This chain links TRBV27 with TRBJ1-5; no clear D gene. CDR1 and CDR2 from the germline V gene are MNHEY and SMNVEV (reference sequence). The CDR3 is made up of 12 amino acids. V was pared by 3 bases and J by 6 bases, with 6 bases between. CDR3 nucleotide sequence: TGTGCCAGCAGTTTTTCCGGTCAGCCCCAGCATTTT. This translates into CASSFSGQPQHF.

The chain employs TRBV13 and TRBJ1-2, with unresolved D. Trimming stripped 1 base from V and 4 bases from J, with 10 bases between. CDR3 length equals 14 residues. Germline loops: CDR1 PRHDT, CDR2 FYEKMQ (reference sequence). DNA for the CDR3: TGTGCCAGCAGCTTAGCGGACGGTGCCTATGGCTACACCTTC. Translation gives CASSLADGAYGYTF.

V is TRBV5-1 and J is TRBJ1-5, with D tentatively TRBD1 (5 bases). Trimming left V 4 bases short and J 2 bases short, with 16 bases between. This CDR3 is built from 16 residues. Germline V gene data show CDR1 as SGHRS and CDR2 as YFSETQ. The CDR3 nucleotides are TGCGCCAGCAGCCAGGGAGAGGGTTTGGGCAATCAGCCCCAGCATTTT. It yields the protein CASSQGEGLGNQPQHF.

This clone was seen a handful of times. The chain is built from TRBV5-1 and TRBJ1-1; D remains unclear. The CDR3 is made up of 13 amino acids. Per germline, CDR1 SGHRS and CDR2 YFSETQ. V lost 0 bases to trimming and J lost 2 bases, with 5 bases between them. The CDR3 DNA sequence: TGCGCCAGCAGCTTGGGGACTAACACTGAAGCTTTCTTT. It translates to CASSLGTNTEAFF. The full variable domain, completed using reference TRBV5-1 and TRBJ1-1, is KAGVTQTPRYLIKTRGQQVTLSCSPISGHRSVSWYQQTPGQGLQFLFEYFSETQRNKGNFPGRFSGRQFSNSRSEMNVSTLELGDSALYLCASSLGTNTEAFFGQGTRLTVV.

The rearrangement joins TRBV11-2 to TRBJ2-3; 8 nucleotides align to TRBD1. The ends lost 1 base at V and 9 bases at J; junction bases unmatched: 3. The CDR3 has 13 residues. Per the germline V gene, CDR1 is SGHAT and CDR2 is FQNNGV. The CDR3 sequence is CASSLGQGNTQYF. The CDR3 coding sequence is TGTGCCAGCAGCTTAGGACAGGGGAACACGCAGTATTTT.

This chain links TRBV29-1 with TRBJ2-3; no definite D call. This CDR3 spans 12 amino acids. Germline CDR1 reads SQVTM; CDR2 reads ANQGSEA. V was cut by 3 bases and J by 4 bases, with 8 bases left in between. The CDR3: CSVDRNPDTQYF. For the CDR3, the DNA is TGCAGCGTTGACAGGAACCCAGATACGCAGTATTTT.

The chain couples TRBV5-1 to TRBJ2-5; tentatively, D is TRBD1 (6 bases). CDR1 SGHRS and CDR2 YFSETQ come from the germline V gene. The CDR3 consists of 15 residues. V was clipped by 0 bases and J by 4 bases, with 13 bases between them. Here the CDR3 DNA reads TGCGCCAGCAGCTTGGCCACAGGGATTGGAGAGACCCAGTACTTC. Translating it yields CASSLATGIGETQYF.

CDR3 coding DNA: TGCAGCGTTGCCGAGGGGGCCTACGAGCAGTACTTC. This translates into CSVAEGAYEQYF. V gene TRBV29-1 combines with J gene TRBJ2-7, with TRBD1 as a possible D gene (6 bases). The V end lost 4 bases, the J end lost 2 bases, and 9 bases lay between the germline ends. Germline V CDR1 and CDR2: SQVTM, ANQGSEA. The CDR3 runs 12 residues.

J is TRBJ2-7 and V is TRBV5-1, with no clear D. The CDR3 is 13 residues long. V was trimmed by 0 bases and J by 3 bases, leaving 7 bases between them. Per germline, CDR1 SGHRS and CDR2 YFSETQ. The DNA for the CDR3 is TGCGCCAGCAGCTTGGAGGCAGGCTACGAGCAGTACTTC. This encodes CASSLEAGYEQYF.

As for this clone: A read error may produce the germline difference seen at one junction end. At the DNA level, this CDR3 is encoded by other sequences in the same sample as well. The chain employs TRBV2 and TRBJ2-3; 9 bases line up with TRBD1. This CDR3 spans 16 amino acids. Germline lookup yields CDR1 SNHLY and CDR2 FYNNEI. The CDR3 reads CASSAGQGRGTDTQYF. CDR3 sequence (DNA): TGCGCCAGCAGTGCGGGACAGGGACGCGGCACAGATACGCAGTATTTT.

V and J are TRBV5-1 and TRBJ1-2; TRBD1 matches 8 bases. CDR1 is SGHRS and CDR2 is YFSETQ in the germline V gene. Trimming at V came to 6 bases and at J to 3 bases, leaving 10 bases not matched to a gene. This CDR3 is 15 amino acids long. The CDR3 DNA follows: TGCGCCAGCACCCATACAGGGGGTGATGACTATGGCTACACCTTC. Translating gives CASTHTGGDDYGYTF.

The chain links TRBV6-5 to TRBJ1-1, with D possibly TRBD1 on 5 matching bases. Germline lookup yields CDR1 MNHEY and CDR2 SVGAGI. Trimming shortened V by 5 bases and J by 7 bases, and 14 bases separated the two germline ends. The CDR3 sequence is 13 residues long. The CDR3 nucleotides read TGTGCCAGCAGTGAAAGGGGAAGCGGTGAAGCTTTCTTT. Amino acids: CASSERGSGEAFF.

The CDR3 protein is CASSLAPATDTQYF. The CDR3 DNA sequence: TGTGCCAGCAGCTTAGCGCCAGCCACAGATACGCAGTATTTT. The chain joins TRBV7-6 to TRBJ2-3, with D hard to call. CDR3 length: 14 residues. CDR1 SGHVS and CDR2 FNYEAQ come from the germline V gene. With 0 bases removed from V and 2 bases from J, the gap between germline ends came to 6 bases.

The V call is TRBV30, the J call TRBJ1-6, with a tentative D call TRBD1 (5 bases). The V end lost 2 bases, the J end lost 7 bases, and 15 bases lay between the germline ends. The CDR3 sequence is 15 residues long. CDR1 is GTSNPN and CDR2 is SVGIG in the germline V gene (reference sequence). CDR3 sequence (DNA): TGTGCCTGGAGTCTTCAGGGTTGGGGGAATTCACCCCTCCACTTT. Its protein is CAWSLQGWGNSPLHF.